The 26 T cell receptor beta chains given below trace back to one sample, sequenced in a study of spatial heterogeneity in lung cancer (dated by TCRdb to about 2019). Library construction relied on 5' RACE. Sequencing relied on a NextSeq 500. TCRdb handled the public reads itself, with Q25 trimming in fastp and clone calling in MiXCR, and kept productive beta chains. CDR3 protein duplicates are merged, each entry listing the most common genes and DNA. The sample has 7,000 to 10,000 distinct CDR3 sequences on record, more than 9% of them singletons. The biggest ten clones account for around 10% of the sample. The sample's time point label, in plain terms: sample taken at primary tumor resection. The antigens of these receptors remain unknown. Broad study findings and their caveats: A correlation was observed between the number of expanded intratumoral alpha and beta TCRs and the tumor nonsynonymous mutation count.

Material: lung tumor tissue, obtained at surgery. The source of these receptors is a male donor with early-stage non-small cell lung cancer.

For this clonotype: The limits of the CDR3 on the DNA are not certain, so only TCRdb's listed CDR3 is given. The CDR3: CASSLWGQGNTETFF. The chain couples TRBV28 to TRBJ1-1; the table names TRBD1, a call not compared with the DNA. The length of the CDR3 is 15 amino acids, counting both ends. Germline V gives CDR1 MDHEN, CDR2 SYDVKM.

This clonotype was observed many times. The rearrangement links TRBV6-1 to TRBJ2-6; TRBD1 is a possible D gene (5 bases). The V and J ends lost 2 bases and 2 bases respectively, with 16 bases between them. CDR1 is MNHNS, CDR2 SASEGT, per germline. The CDR3 spans 18 residues. CDR3 loop: CASSEPKPGKAGANVLTF. CDR3 nucleotides: TGTGCCAGCAGTGAACCGAAACCAGGGAAAGCTGGGGCCAACGTCCTGACTTTC.

The CDR3 here is CASSSQLDTQYF. The DNA for the CDR3 is TGCGCCAGCAGCTCTCAGCTTGATACGCAGTATTTT. The chain couples TRBV5-1 to TRBJ2-3, with D uncertain. CDR3 length: 12 amino acids. The germline CDR1 and CDR2 sequences are SGHRS and YFSETQ. Trimming left V 3 bases short and J 6 bases short, with 8 bases between.

The V and J genes are TRBV12-3 or TRBV12-4 and TRBJ1-1, with TRBD1 identical over 8 bases. The CDR3 covers 14 residues. V trimming: 7 bases; J trimming: 6 bases; junction bases outside the gene matches: 10. CDR3 bases: TGTGCCAGCAACGTACAGGGGGGAAACGCTGAAGCTTTCTTT. Its protein product is CASNVQGGNAEAFF.

By proportion, this clonotype is medium-sized. The chain has TRBV7-2 and TRBJ1-2, with D perhaps TRBD1 (5 bases). CDR1 SGHTA and CDR2 FQGNSA come from the germline V gene. The CDR3 extends over 13 amino acids. V was cut by 3 bases and J by 8 bases, with 13 bases left in between. CDR3 sequence: CASSLDISYGYTF. CDR3 nucleotide sequence: TGTGCCAGCAGCTTGGACATCTCCTACGGCTACACCTTC.

This clonotype showed up many times. The V and J genes are TRBV12-3 or TRBV12-4 and TRBJ1-2; a weak D match, TRBD1 (5 bases). This CDR3 has 13 amino acids. Trimming cost V 7 bases and J 8 bases, with 17 bases left between them. This CDR3 reads CASTPLQQGGYTF. DNA for the CDR3: TGTGCCAGCACCCCTCTCCAGCAGGGCGGCTACACCTTC.

This clonotype was observed at least ten times. The chain employs TRBV4-2 and TRBJ2-2; D call uncertain. The germline CDR1 and CDR2 sequences are LGHNA and YNFKEQ. This CDR3 is 14 amino acids long. V was shortened by 0 bases and J by 0 bases, with 2 bases between the two germline ends. CDR3 DNA sequence: TGTGCCAGCAGCCAAGAGGCGAACACCGGGGAGCTGTTTTTT. Translation gives CASSQEANTGELFF.

This clonotype was observed at least ten times. The rearrangement uses TRBV6-2 or TRBV6-3 and TRBJ2-5; TRBD2 aligns across 8 bases. Trimming took 2 bases from V and 3 from J; bases not matched to a gene: 14. This CDR3 region has 18 residues. Germline CDR1 is MNHEY and CDR2 is SVGEGT. CDR3 region: CASSYESGGRKSKETQYF. The CDR3, as DNA: TGTGCCAGCAGTTACGAATCGGGGGGGCGAAAGTCGAAAGAGACCCAGTACTTC.

In its sample, this clonotype was seen many times. The chain has TRBV30 and TRBJ1-1, with D unresolved. Germline loops: CDR1 GTSNPN, CDR2 SVGIG (reference sequence). V was pared by 2 bases and J by 3 bases, with 13 bases between. This CDR3 has 14 residues. CDR3 region: CAWSYLYGDTEAFF. DNA for the CDR3: TGTGCCTGGAGTTATTTGTACGGGGACACTGAAGCTTTCTTT.

This clonotype came up a few times. V and J are TRBV5-6 and TRBJ1-1, with D uncertain. V was cut by 3 bases and J by 4 bases, with 16 bases left in between. Per the germline V gene, CDR1 is SGHDT and CDR2 is YYEEEE. This CDR3 is built from 15 residues. The chain's CDR3 is CASSYRTSGSTEAFF. DNA of the CDR3: TGTGCCAGCAGCTATCGGACCTCAGGCAGCACTGAAGCTTTCTTT.

This clonotype is labeled medium-sized. The rearrangement uses TRBV6-5 and TRBJ2-2, with 8 nucleotides matching TRBD2. This CDR3 spans 17 amino acids. The junction had 6 bases not matched to a gene; V was cut back by 2 bases and J by 1 base. Germline assignment: CDR1 MNHEY and CDR2 SVGAGI. CDR3 in amino acids: CASSYKAGGWNTGELFF. Here the CDR3 DNA reads TGTGCCAGCAGTTACAAGGCGGGAGGATGGAACACCGGGGAGCTGTTTTTT.

This clonotype is medium-sized. The genes are TRBV27 and TRBJ1-1, with D possibly TRBD1 on 5 matching bases. Germline V gene sequence: CDR1 MNHEY, CDR2 SMNVEV (reference sequence). The CDR3 loop spans 15 amino acids. V gave up 2 bases and J gave up 8 bases, with 18 bases separating them. The CDR3 coding sequence is TGTGCCAGCAGTTTAGGTGGGGGATCCCTACAGGAAGCTTTCTTT. It specifies CASSLGGGSLQEAFF.

A word on this clonotype: A much bigger clone sits one base away, suggesting this may be a read error. The chain uses TRBV20-1 and TRBJ1-6, with D hard to call. Trimming took 0 bases from V and 3 from J, leaving 15 bases between them. The length of the CDR3 is 17 residues. The germline gives CDR1 DFQATT, CDR2 SNEGSKA (reference sequence). The CDR3 DNA sequence: TGCAGTGCTAGAGATCGATCGAGATCCAGCTATAATTCACCCCTCCACTTT. Protein: CSARDRSRSSYNSPLHF.

The rearrangement links TRBV20-1 to TRBJ2-1; 8 bases are a match to TRBD1. The CDR3 is 15 residues long. The ends lost 2 bases at V and 7 bases at J; junction bases unmatched: 10. Per the germline V gene, CDR1 is DFQATT and CDR2 is SNEGSKA (reference sequence). The CDR3 sequence: CSARPGTGGGNEQFF. For the CDR3, the DNA is TGCAGTGCTAGACCCGGGACAGGAGGTGGAAATGAGCAGTTCTTC.

The chain recombines TRBV5-1 with TRBJ1-4; D call uncertain. The germline CDR1 and CDR2 sequences are SGHRS and YFSETQ. V gave up 7 bases and J gave up 0 bases, with 10 bases separating them. This CDR3 contains 14 residues. CDR3 DNA sequence: TGCGCCAGCCGTACGGGGACAACTAATGAAAAACTGTTTTTT. This translates into CASRTGTTNEKLFF.

This clonotype was seen at least ten times. V usage is TRBV7-8 and J usage is TRBJ2-2; either TRBD1 or TRBD2 may fit D (5 bases each). Per the germline V gene, CDR1 is SGHVS and CDR2 is FQNEAQ. The V and J ends lost 2 bases and 1 base respectively, with 17 bases between them. This CDR3 is built from 18 residues. The CDR3 sequence: CASSLTRGRTLNTGELFF. CDR3 bases: TGTGCCAGCAGCTTAACTCGGGGCCGAACCTTGAACACCGGGGAGCTGTTTTTT.

The rearrangement joins TRBV5-1 to TRBJ1-2; TRBD1 aligns across 7 bases. The germline gives CDR1 SGHRS, CDR2 YFSETQ. V was pared by 10 bases and J by 0 bases, with 12 bases of the junction left unmatched. The CDR3 extends over 15 amino acids. The CDR3 loop is CAGKLGTEPNYGYTF. CDR3 DNA: TGCGCCGGCAAGCTTGGGACAGAGCCTAACTATGGCTACACCTTC.

This clonotype was observed at least ten times. The chain couples TRBV20-1 to TRBJ2-3; no clear D. CDR1 and CDR2 from the germline V gene are DFQATT and SNEGSKA (reference sequence). The CDR3 extends over 12 amino acids. V gave up 6 bases and J gave up 0 bases, with 7 bases separating them. CDR3 in amino acids: CSALTSTDTQYF. In nucleotides, the CDR3 is TGCAGTGCCTTGACTAGCACAGATACGCAGTATTTT.

This clonotype was counted ten times or more. V usage is TRBV12-3 or TRBV12-4 and J usage is TRBJ1-2; D not certain. The V and J ends lost 3 bases and 5 bases respectively, with 10 bases between them. CDR3 size: 13 residues. CDR3 in amino acids: CASSFGSHYGYTF. CDR3 coding DNA: TGTGCCAGCAGTTTTGGCAGTCATTATGGCTACACCTTC.

Sample share makes this clonotype medium-sized. This rearrangement joins TRBV12-3 or TRBV12-4 to TRBJ1-1; a possible D gene is TRBD1 (5 bases). The CDR3 sequence is 14 residues long. The V end lost 6 bases, the J end lost 4 bases, and 15 bases lay between the germline ends. Here the CDR3 reads CASRTTGTSTEAFF. The CDR3 region has the DNA TGTGCCAGCAGGACAACCGGGACGAGCACTGAAGCTTTCTTT.

This clonotype rates as medium-sized. This chain connects TRBV11-1 to TRBJ2-7, with 9 bases aligning to TRBD1. J was trimmed by 5 bases and V by 4 bases; bases with no gene match: 12. The CDR3 runs 16 residues. Looked up from germline, CDR1 is SGHAT and CDR2 is FQDESV (reference sequence). The CDR3 loop is CASSSLSGTGSDEQYF. CDR3 DNA: TGTGCCAGCAGCTCGTTATCCGGGACAGGGAGCGACGAGCAGTACTTC.

By frequency in the sample, this clonotype is medium-sized (0.01 to 0.1%). The chain couples TRBV30 to TRBJ2-3; 7 bases align to TRBD2. This CDR3 region has 15 residues. CDR1 is GTSNPN, CDR2 SVGIG, per germline (reference sequence). V shed 0 bases and J 3 bases; nucleotides not matched to a gene: 6. CDR3 nucleotide sequence: TGTGCCTGGAGTGTCGGTGCGGGAGTGACAGATACGCAGTATTTT. Its translation: CAWSVGAGVTDTQYF.

This clonotype was found a few times. This chain joins TRBV11-2 and TRBJ2-1; D gene ambiguous. The V gene's germline CDR1 is SGHAT and CDR2 FQNNGV. Trimming shortened V by 1 base and J by 12 bases, and 13 bases separated the two germline ends. The CDR3 is made up of 13 amino acids. CDR3 coding DNA: TGTGCCAGCAGCTTAGCCCTTACCGCAGGGCAGTTCTTC. Protein product: CASSLALTAGQFF.

This clonotype was detected many times. Here the CDR3 DNA reads TGTGCCAGTAGTATCGAGATTTATAGCAATCAGCCCCAGCATTTT. This translates into CASSIEIYSNQPQHF. The genes are TRBV19 and TRBJ1-5; D is uncertain. The V end lost 3 bases, the J end lost 0 bases, and 9 bases lay between the germline ends. Germline-derived CDR1 and CDR2 are LNHDA and SQIVND (reference sequence). This CDR3 contains 15 residues.

Ten or more counts support this clonotype. The chain carries TRBV5-1 and TRBJ1-2; 8 positions match TRBD1. Germline CDR1 reads SGHRS; CDR2 reads YFSETQ. The CDR3 covers 15 residues. V lost 5 bases to trimming and J lost 4 bases; unmatched junction nucleotides: 10. The CDR3: CASRPGSTGAYGYTF. CDR3 bases: TGCGCCAGCAGACCAGGGTCGACAGGGGCCTATGGCTACACCTTC.

This clonotype was recorded at least ten times. The genes are TRBV6-5 and TRBJ1-2; D is perhaps TRBD1 (6 bases). CDR3 length: 12 amino acids. Trimming removed 7 bases from V and 8 bases from J, with 14 bases in between. CDR1 and CDR2 (germline): MNHEY, SVGAGI. The CDR3: CASKVGGHGYTF. The CDR3 coding sequence is TGTGCCAGCAAGGTGGGGGGGCACGGCTACACCTTC.